This T cell receptor (beta chain) originates from a study of T cells in Graves' hyperthyroidism and ophthalmopathy (dated by TCRdb to about 2019). Some background on the complete study: Peripheral blood was collected at initial diagnosis, before any treatment. TCR Vbeta CDR3 sequencing of approximately 140 peripheral blood samples (around 45 ophthalmopathy, approximately 80 hyperthyroidism and approximately 17 progressor patients) is reported in the paper. For training and testing, the 100 or so patients in the discovery cohort were randomly divided in a 7:3 ratio. After blood sampling, hyperthyroidism patients were treated with methimazole at a starting dose of 30 mg daily, and ophthalmopathy patients were treated with high-dose intravenous methylprednisolone. To identify TCR V-J signatures that set the groups apart, the researchers used a discovery cohort of more than 95 patients, made up of some 41 with Graves' ophthalmopathy and about 55 with stable Graves' hyperthyroidism. In more than 5 Graves' hyperthyroidism patients, the study also compared T-cell repertoires from thyroid tissue with T-cell repertoires from blood. Whether ophthalmopathy could be predicted prospectively was tested in an independent validation cohort made up of approximately 19 hyperthyroidism patients plus 17 patients who later progressed to ophthalmopathy. What the authors observed across the whole study: A model built on a 13 V-J signature distinguished ophthalmopathy from stable hyperthyroidism, reaching around 88% sensitivity and 81.08% specificity in cross-validation and 80%/75% in testing. Most expanded thyroid clonotypes (frequency above 0.001) were also found in blood, which suggests that blood repertoires may mirror thyroid immune responses. No statistical method was used to set the sample size in advance, and investigators knew the group allocation. In validation, the model predicted progression to ophthalmopathy a median of roughly 6.2 months before onset, with 65% to 71% sensitivity and 72.22% specificity.

From a lookup of the germline V gene (reference sequence), CDR1 and CDR2 are GTSNPN and SVGIG. The CDR3 covers 13 residues, taking in both the cysteine and the phenylalanine. Only the CDR3 part of the read is kept: 39 bases, read in frame from the first base. Trimming removed 3 bases from V and 6 bases from J, leaving 14 bases between the germline ends. TCR beta CDR3 regions were amplified from RNA transcripts. For the first round of RT-PCR on the TCR CDR3, the HTBI primer set was used together with the Qiagen OneStep RT-PCR kit. Libraries were constructed in a second round of multiplex PCR, after which size selection and purification were performed. Libraries were sequenced paired-end with 100 bp reads on an Illumina HiSeq2000. Per the source publication's procedure: SOAPnuke was used to process the raw data, removing reads that contained adapters or uncalled bases, had a mean Phred below 15, or lacked an exact match to the constant primer or identifier. COPE v1.2.5 was used to merge the high-quality paired reads, and each unique nucleotide sequence was defined as a clonotype. Clonotypes were aligned to IMGT TRBV, TRBD and TRBJ reference segments using MiTCR v1.1. The analysis was restricted to V-J combinations with a frequency above 0.0001, which together covered over 99% of the repertoires. The TCS score was defined as F50 (clonal expansion) divided by E x V (chaos), with BLOSUM62-based TCRdist calculated between CDR3 peptides within each V-J. Welch's t-statistics and random forest reduced approximately 520 V-J features to 10 to 15, which were used in a naive Bayes classifier (R e1071). The public reads were quality trimmed at Q25 with fastp and then assembled into clones with MiXCR by TCRdb, keeping productive beta chains. Each CDR3 protein appears once, grouped with its most common genes and DNA. TCRdb assigned the V and J calls; the authors' analysis was not used. The sample table records 600,000 or so distinct CDR3 sequences; 15% to 20% of these occur just once. The top ten clonotypes cover less than 4.5% of the sample.

This clonotype was recorded many times. Which antigen it targets is not known. It has no much larger one-base neighbor in the sample; base qualities were not kept. Graves' hyperthyroidism was defined as stable when no progression to ophthalmopathy occurred over 18 months of follow-up. Hyperthyroidism patients were aged 18 to 65 years and newly diagnosed, with disease duration of less than 2 months. Exclusion was applied to patients with uncontrolled infections, other autoimmune diseases, pregnancy or lactation. Clinical symptoms, serum thyroxine and TRAb, thyroid ultrasound, and orbital computed tomography formed the basis for the diagnoses. Ficoll-Paque density gradient centrifugation was used to isolate PBMCs from approximately 10 ml of fresh peripheral blood. Trizol reagent was used to extract total RNA, and RNA quality was then checked on an Agilent 2100 Bioanalyzer.

Sequenced sample: blood. The TCR originated in a woman aged 25 to 45 with Graves' hyperthyroidism. The sequence links TRBV30 to TRBJ1-2; confidence is insufficient to name the D gene. The CDR3 protein: CAWRYGRVDGYTF. The bases are TGTGCCTGGAGATATGGTCGGGTTGATGGCTACACCTTC. The full variable domain, completed from the reference TRBV30 and TRBJ1-2 proteins outside the CDR3, reads SQTIHQWPATLVQPVGSPLSLECTVEGTSNPNLYWYRQAAGRGLQLLFYSVGIGQISSEVPQNLSASRPQDRQFILSSKKLLLSDSGFYLCAWRYGRVDGYTFGSGTRLTVV.